This entry lists 24 T cell receptor beta chains sequenced from one sample in a study of blood T cell repertoires in COVID-19. Here immunoSEQ multiplex PCR was the method, and the copy in TCRdb shows in-frame clones only, minus some. Among approximately 130,000 clones, approximately 82% were seen once, and the ten largest hold roughly 9.7%. Input material: peripheral blood. All receptors derive from a man aged 35-49 years with active or convalescent COVID-19.

The chain carries TRBV9 and TRBJ2-7; a possible D gene is TRBD1 (5 bases). Germline CDR1 and CDR2: SGDLS and YYNGEE. The CDR3 is 14 residues long. Trimming left V 0 bases short and J 2 bases short, with 9 bases between. The CDR3 sequence: CASSVDPGTYEQYF. The CDR3, as DNA: TGTGCCAGCAGCGTAGATCCAGGGACCTACGAGCAGTACTTC. The full variable domain, rest sourced from reference TRBV9 and TRBJ2-7, is DSGVTQTPKHLITATGQRVTLRCSPRSGDLSVYWYQQSLDQGLQFLIQYYNGEERAKGNILERFSAQQFPDLHSELNLSSLELGDSALYFCASSVDPGTYEQYFGPGTRLTVT.

The count of this clone is one. The chain combines TRBV5-1 with TRBJ2-7; TRBD1 matches at 8 bases. The junction had 5 bases not matched to a gene; V was cut back by 2 bases and J by 1 base. The CDR3 contains 15 residues. Germline CDR1 is SGHRS and CDR2 is YFSETQ. CDR3 in amino acids: CASSFTGGDSYEQYF. The CDR3 DNA follows: TGCGCCAGCAGCTTCACAGGGGGTGATTCCTACGAGCAGTACTTC.

The V and J genes are TRBV5-1 and TRBJ1-4, with 7 bases identical to TRBD1. The CDR3 contains 15 residues. Germline lookup yields CDR1 SGHRS and CDR2 YFSETQ. V lost 0 bases, J lost 9 bases, and 8 bases stayed unmatched. The CDR3 DNA reads TGCGCCAGCAGCTTGGATGTGGGACAGTCAAAAAAACTGTTTTTT. Its protein product is CASSLDVGQSKKLFF. The variable domain in full, completed from reference TRBV5-1 and TRBJ1-4, reads KAGVTQTPRYLIKTRGQQVTLSCSPISGHRSVSWYQQTPGQGLQFLFEYFSETQRNKGNFPGRFSGRQFSNSRSEMNVSTLELGDSALYLCASSLDVGQSKKLFFGSGTQLSVL.

This clone was detected only once. The CDR3 is CASSQSGGKLNSPLHF. The CDR3, as DNA: TGCGCCAGCAGTCAATCTGGCGGGAAACTTAATTCACCCCTCCACTTT. The chain links TRBV23-1 to TRBJ1-6; D ambiguous. TRBV23-1 is noted as an ORF with a role that remains uncertain. V was trimmed by 0 bases and J by 6 bases, leaving 12 bases between them. This CDR3 is 16 amino acids long.

The rearrangement joins TRBV19 to TRBJ1-5; D may be TRBD1 (6 bases). Trimming stripped 5 bases from V and 4 bases from J, with 18 bases between. Germline V lookup: CDR1 LNHDA, CDR2 SQIVND (reference sequence). The CDR3 consists of 16 residues. The CDR3 is CASSVTRTANNQPQHF. The CDR3 nucleotides read TGTGCCAGTAGTGTTACGAGGACAGCGAATAATCAGCCCCAGCATTTT.

The V gene is TRBV10-2, the J gene TRBJ1-5; tentatively, D is TRBD1 (5 bases). With 9 bases removed from V and 4 bases from J, the gap between germline ends came to 13 bases. CDR3 length: 13 amino acids. In germline, CDR1 is WSHSY, CDR2 SAAADI. CDR3 nucleotides: TGCGCCAGTTCACAGGCGTCAAATCAGCCCCAGCATTTT. It encodes CASSQASNQPQHF.

The chain couples TRBV6-5 to TRBJ2-7, with 9 bases aligning to TRBD1. CDR1 and CDR2 from the germline V gene are MNHEY and SVGAGI. CDR3 size: 15 residues. V trimming: 6 bases; J trimming: 1 base; junction bases outside the gene matches: 7. For the CDR3, the DNA is TGTGCCAGCAGGATTCCGGGACAGGGTTCCTACGAGCAGTACTTC. This codes for CASRIPGQGSYEQYF.

The chain is built from TRBV29-1 and TRBJ2-6, with TRBD1 as a possible D gene (6 bases). Trimming pared 4 bases from V and 4 bases from J, leaving 14 bases between. CDR3 size: 15 residues. In germline, CDR1 is SQVTM, CDR2 ANQGSEA. The CDR3 here is CSVVAGVSGANVLTF. The CDR3 nucleotides read TGCAGCGTTGTGGCAGGGGTATCAGGGGCCAACGTCCTGACTTTC.

This chain uses TRBV5-1 with TRBJ2-3; 10 bases align to TRBD1. There are 18 residues in the CDR3. Germline V gene lookup returns CDR1 SGHRS and CDR2 YFSETQ. With V trimmed by 4 bases and J by 1 base, 12 bases remained unmatched. The CDR3 sequence is CASSPLMGQGTGTDTQYF. The CDR3 nucleotides are TGCGCCAGCAGCCCGCTAATGGGACAGGGGACCGGCACAGATACGCAGTATTTT.

The V and J genes are TRBV7-9 and TRBJ1-1; 11 positions match TRBD1. Germline V CDR1 and CDR2: SEHNR, FQNEAQ (reference sequence). This CDR3 is built from 20 residues. J was trimmed by 3 bases and V by 5 bases; bases with no gene match: 20. The CDR3 DNA reads TGTGCCAGCAGCCGGGACAGGGGGAAGGGGCCGCAAGGGGAACACACTGAAGCTTTCTTT. It translates to CASSRDRGKGPQGEHTEAFF.

The chain is built from TRBV6-1 and TRBJ1-4; D gene unclear. The V gene lost 0 bases and the J gene lost 7 bases, with 9 bases spanning the gap. The CDR3 runs to 14 residues. In germline, CDR1 is MNHNS, CDR2 SASEGT. The CDR3, as DNA: TGTGCCAGCAGTGAAGCTCTCCGAGTTGAAAAACTGTTTTTT. It specifies CASSEALRVEKLFF.

This clone was found once. The chain combines TRBV6-1 with TRBJ1-1, with 8 bases matching TRBD1. The CDR3 has 14 residues. Germline lookup yields CDR1 MNHNS and CDR2 SASEGT. J was trimmed by 5 bases and V by 2 bases; bases with no gene match: 4. The CDR3 DNA reads as TGTGCCAGCAGTGAAACAGGGGGAGGGACTGAAGCTTTCTTT. It is translated as CASSETGGGTEAFF.

This clone was seen once. The genes are TRBV4-2 and TRBJ1-1; D might be TRBD1 (5 bases). This CDR3 has 16 amino acids. With 0 bases removed from V and 4 bases from J, the gap between germline ends came to 15 bases. Germline V gene sequence: CDR1 LGHNA, CDR2 YNFKEQ. CDR3 DNA sequence: TGTGCCAGCAGCCAAGATCTAAGGGGAGGGAGCACTGAAGCTTTCTTT. This sequence encodes CASSQDLRGGSTEAFF.

V and J are TRBV15 and TRBJ2-5, with D possibly matching TRBD1 (6 bases). The CDR3 runs to 15 residues. CDR1 and CDR2 from the germline V gene are LNHNV and YYDKDF (reference sequence). Between the trimmed V and J ends, which lost 0 bases and 5 bases, there was a span of 13 bases. DNA for the CDR3: TGTGCCACCAGCAGAGACCTTACAGGGTCGGAGACCCAGTACTTC. Its protein is CATSRDLTGSETQYF.

This rearrangement joins TRBV5-1 to TRBJ1-6; D is unresolved. The V end was cut by 4 bases, the J end by 9 bases, with 17 bases between. The CDR3 length is 15 residues. Germline V gene lookup returns CDR1 SGHRS and CDR2 YFSETQ. CDR3 protein: CASSAGGSLFSPLHF. The DNA for the CDR3 is TGCGCCAGCAGCGCGGGAGGGTCTCTCTTTTCACCCCTCCACTTT.

Points on this clone: This CDR3 is also generated by other DNA sequences in the sample. This sequence joins TRBV6-5 and TRBJ1-1; the D is unclear. CDR3 length: 13 amino acids. Per germline, CDR1 MNHEY and CDR2 SVGAGI. V shed 2 bases and J shed 2 bases, with 6 bases lying between them. CDR3 residues: CASSYEGNTEAFF. The CDR3, as DNA: TGTGCCAGCAGTTACGAGGGAAACACTGAAGCTTTCTTT.

This clone was counted a few times. V usage is TRBV6-1 and J usage is TRBJ1-6, with TRBD1 identical over 9 bases. V lost 4 bases to trimming and J lost 2 bases; unmatched junction nucleotides: 6. Germline-derived CDR1 and CDR2 are MNHNS and SASEGT. This CDR3 is 17 amino acids long. The DNA of the CDR3 is TGTGCCAGCAGTGGACAGGGGGGAGGCACCTATAATTCACCCCTCCACTTT. It codes for CASSGQGGGTYNSPLHF.

The J gene is TRBJ1-4, the V gene TRBV19; D is ambiguous. Germline values: CDR1 LNHDA, CDR2 SQIVND (reference sequence). Trimming removed 3 bases from V and 3 bases from J, with 8 bases in between. The CDR3 totals 14 residues. The CDR3 region has the DNA TGTGCCAGTAGTATCGGCAGCGCTAATGAAAAACTGTTTTTT. This encodes CASSIGSANEKLFF.

The chain couples TRBV19 to TRBJ2-7; weak D call: TRBD1 (6 bases). The germline CDR1 and CDR2 sequences are LNHDA and SQIVND (reference sequence). This CDR3 has 16 amino acids. V was trimmed by 1 base and J by 2 bases, leaving 15 bases between them. In DNA form, the CDR3 reads TGTGCCAGTAGTATAGCGCTGGGGGCCTTCCCCTACGAGCAGTACTTC. It specifies CASSIALGAFPYEQYF.

This clone occurred once. In nucleotides, the CDR3 is TGTGCCATCATGGGTCAGCTCTCGGGGCAGTTCTTC. It encodes CAIMGQLSGQFF. The V gene is TRBV10-3, the J gene TRBJ2-1; D is unclear. Germline V lookup: CDR1 ENHRY, CDR2 SYGVKD. The CDR3 spans 12 residues. Trimming took off 7 bases at V and 12 bases at J, with 16 bases between the two ends.

The chain is built from TRBV6-2 or TRBV6-3 and TRBJ1-3; no reliable D call. The CDR3 contains 14 residues. V was pared by 7 bases and J by 4 bases, with 14 bases between. The V gene's germline CDR1 is MNHEY and CDR2 SVGEGT. As DNA, the CDR3 is TGTGCCAGCAACCCCCCCACCGGGGGAAACACCATATATTTT. Amino acid sequence: CASNPPTGGNTIYF.

V gene TRBV5-1 combines with J gene TRBJ1-2; D gene uncertain. The germline V gene has CDR1 SGHRS and CDR2 YFSETQ. V lost 4 bases to trimming and J lost 3 bases, with 10 bases between them. This CDR3 is 13 amino acids long. CDR3 loop: CASSRESYYGYTF. In DNA form, the CDR3 reads TGCGCCAGCAGCAGGGAGAGTTACTATGGCTACACCTTC.

This clone was observed a single time. The V call is TRBV19, the J call TRBJ1-3; D gene unclear. The CDR3 has 17 residues. Germline V lookup: CDR1 LNHDA, CDR2 SQIVND (reference sequence). Trimming stripped 7 bases from V and 4 bases from J, with 23 bases between. CDR3 in DNA: TGTGCCAGTACCTCGACTGGCGTTTTGGATGTAGGAAACACCATATATTTT. This encodes CASTSTGVLDVGNTIYF.

The chain is built from TRBV7-9 and TRBJ2-5; 8 nucleotides match TRBD1. This CDR3 comprises 14 residues. Losses at the gene ends were 6 bases for V and 2 bases for J; bases not matched to a gene: 5. Germline V gives CDR1 SEHNR, CDR2 FQNEAQ (reference sequence). DNA of the CDR3: TGTGCCAGCAGGAACTACAGGGGGCAAGAGACCCAGTACTTC. Its translation: CASRNYRGQETQYF.